Here is one T cell receptor (beta chain) with its context. This clonotype was picked up many times. No cognate antigen has been identified for it. Within one base of it there is no much larger clone, and no base qualities were kept. The data were taken from a study of T cells in Graves' hyperthyroidism and ophthalmopathy (dated by TCRdb to between 2018 and 2020). Broadly, across the study: Peripheral blood samples were taken at initial diagnosis, before any treatment was given. To identify TCR V-J signatures that set the groups apart, the researchers used a discovery cohort of about a hundred patients, made up of 40 to 45 with Graves' ophthalmopathy and about 60 with stable Graves' hyperthyroidism. For training and testing, the 100 or so patients in the discovery cohort were randomly divided in a 7:3 ratio. TCR Vbeta CDR3 sequencing of around 130 peripheral blood samples (43 ophthalmopathy, around 80 hyperthyroidism and roughly 17 progressor patients) is reported in the paper. After sampling, hyperthyroidism patients received methimazole starting at 30 mg daily, and ophthalmopathy patients received high-dose intravenous methylprednisolone. Whether ophthalmopathy could be predicted prospectively was tested in an independent validation cohort made up of under 20 hyperthyroidism patients plus 17 patients who later progressed to ophthalmopathy. Thyroid tissue and blood T-cell repertoires from six or seven Graves' hyperthyroidism patients were also compared in the study.

General findings and caveats noted by the study authors: A model built on a 13 V-J signature distinguished ophthalmopathy from stable hyperthyroidism, reaching around 88% sensitivity and around 81% specificity in cross-validation and 80%/75% in testing. Sample size was not statistically predetermined, and investigators were not blinded to group allocation. Most expanded thyroid clonotypes (frequency above 0.001) were also found in blood, which suggests that blood repertoires may mirror thyroid immune responses. In validation, the model predicted progression to ophthalmopathy with over 60% sensitivity and around 72% specificity, a median of about six months before onset.

The CDR3 goes from the cysteine to the phenylalanine over 14 residues. The CDR3 DNA has 42 bases and is translated from base 1. V lost 6 bases and J lost 1 base; the stretch between them is 9 bases long. The germline V gene provides CDR1 MNHNS and CDR2 SASEGT. Moderately to severely active disease, a Clinical Activity Score of at least 3, a NOSPECS grade of at least 4, and a duration under 3 months were present in ophthalmopathy patients. Exclusion was applied to patients with uncontrolled infections, other autoimmune diseases, pregnancy or lactation. Diagnoses relied on clinical symptoms, serum thyroxine and TRAb, thyroid ultrasound and orbital computed tomography. Ficoll-Paque density gradient centrifugation was used to isolate PBMCs from around 10 ml of fresh peripheral blood. Total RNA was extracted with Trizol reagent, and quality was checked on an Agilent 2100 Bioanalyzer. The TCR beta CDR3 regions were amplified from RNA transcripts. A first-round RT-PCR of the TCR CDR3 used the HTBI primer set with the Qiagen OneStep RT-PCR kit. The libraries were constructed in a second round of multiplex PCR and then size-selected and purified. Sequencing of the libraries was done on an Illumina HiSeq2000 using paired-end 100 bp reads. Under the source paper's analysis protocol: SOAPnuke was used to process the raw data, with reads discarded if the reads contained adapters or uncalled bases, had a mean Phred below 15, or lacked an exact constant-primer or identifier match. COPE v1.2.5 was used to merge high-quality paired reads, and clonotypes were defined as unique nucleotide sequences. MiTCR v1.1 was used to align the clonotypes against IMGT TRBV, TRBD and TRBJ reference segments. Only V-J combinations with frequency above 0.0001, covering approximately 99% of repertoires, were analysed. The TCS score was defined as F50 (clonal expansion) divided by E x V (chaos), with BLOSUM62-based TCRdist calculated between CDR3 peptides within each V-J. Welch's t-statistics and random forest reduced around 520 V-J features to about 12, which were used in a naive Bayes classifier (R e1071). The public reads were quality trimmed at Q25 with fastp and then assembled into clones with MiXCR by TCRdb, keeping productive beta chains. Rows matching on CDR3 protein sequence are summarized as one entry with the most common DNA and genes. TCRdb's processing, not the authors' own work, is the source of the V and J calls. This sample is represented by 600,000 or so distinct CDR3 sequences; more than 14% of them were singletons. The ten largest clonotypes hold roughly an eighth of the sample.

Recombination connected TRBV6-1 to TRBJ2-2; possibly the D gene is TRBD1, per 6 matching bases. This TCR derives from a woman in her forties or fifties with Graves' ophthalmopathy. Sequenced input: blood. The DNA sequence is TGTGCCAGCAGGCACAGGGAGAACACCGGGGAGCTGTTTTTT. Translated, it gives CASRHRENTGELFF.